What follows describes a single TCR beta chain. A sample-barcoded 5' primer and a J-beta primer mix were used in a second PCR of roughly 7 to 12 cycles. MiXCR, applied by TCRdb to the 5' RACE reads, yields one record per CDR3 protein. Of roughly 1.4 million distinct CDR3 sequences listed, roughly 60% are singletons. The data are from a study of blood T cells in healthy people across ages. The CDR3 runs to 16 residues. CDR1 LGHNT and CDR2 FRNRAP come from the germline V gene. The V and J ends lost 5 bases and 4 bases, in that order; junction bases with no gene match: 6. The receptor comes from a man between 18 and 35 years old in good health. The specimen was blood. This sequence joins TRBV12-5 and TRBJ2-3; 13 bases fit TRBD2. The CDR3 nucleotides are TGTGCTAGTGGTCCGCCTACTAGCGGGAGGGCAGATACGCAGTATTTT. It codes for CASGPPTSGRADTQYF.